Presented here are 13 T cell receptor beta chains from one specimen sequenced in a study of blood T cell repertoires in COVID-19. Here immunoSEQ multiplex PCR was the method, and the copy in TCRdb shows in-frame clones only, minus some. This sample yields approximately 61,000 clones, of which about 90% are seen a single time; under 20% belongs to the top ten. Sequenced: peripheral blood. Every receptor here comes from a woman aged 80 or over with active COVID-19.

The chain links TRBV6-1 to TRBJ1-1, with 8 bases that match TRBD1. CDR3 length: 14 residues. Germline CDR1 reads MNHNS; CDR2 reads SASEGT. The trim removed 2 bases at V and 12 bases at J, leaving 11 bases unmatched. For the CDR3, the DNA is TGTGCCAGCAGTGAAATAGGACAGGGAGTCAGAACTTTCTTT. Its translation: CASSEIGQGVRTFF.

The chain is built from TRBV6-2 or TRBV6-3 and TRBJ1-3; D might be TRBD1 (6 bases). The length of the CDR3 is 20 residues. V lost 6 bases, J lost 1 base, and 28 bases lay in between. Germline CDR1 MNHEY, CDR2 SVGEGT. CDR3 nucleotides: TGTGCCAGCAGCCCTCACCGGGACACCAATAAGGACGGTTCTGGAAACACCATATATTTT. Protein product: CASSPHRDTNKDGSGNTIYF.

This rearrangement joins TRBV9 to TRBJ2-3, with 9 positions matching TRBD1. The germline V gene encodes CDR1 SGDLS and CDR2 YYNGEE. The CDR3 loop spans 13 amino acids. V dropped 7 bases and J dropped 2; count of bases not matched to a gene: 2. The CDR3 DNA sequence: TGTGCCAGCGACAGGGGGTCCACAGATACGCAGTATTTT. This translates into CASDRGSTDTQYF. Filled out from reference TRBV9 and TRBJ2-3, the complete variable domain reads DSGVTQTPKHLITATGQRVTLRCSPRSGDLSVYWYQQSLDQGLQFLIQYYNGEERAKGNILERFSAQQFPDLHSELNLSSLELGDSALYFCASDRGSTDTQYFGPGTRLTVL.

This sequence joins TRBV5-1 and TRBJ2-3; D gene uncertain. Germline V gene lookup returns CDR1 SGHRS and CDR2 YFSETQ. V lost 4 bases and J lost 0, with 9 bases in between. The CDR3 loop spans 14 amino acids. DNA of the CDR3: TGCGCCAGCAGCCCCTCTTCTAGCACAGATACGCAGTATTTT. It specifies CASSPSSSTDTQYF.

CDR3 loop: CASSQGLVLYTEAFF. CDR3 DNA: TGCGCCAGCAGCCAAGGACTGGTTTTATACACTGAAGCTTTCTTT. The chain is built from TRBV4-3 and TRBJ1-1; D is unresolved. The V and J ends lost 1 base and 3 bases respectively, with 12 bases between them. In germline, CDR1 is LGHNA, CDR2 YSLEER. The length of the CDR3 is 15 residues.

CDR3 nucleotides: TGTGCCAGCAGCCGGGGTAGTAACAGCCAAGAGACCCAGTACTTC. Residues: CASSRGSNSQETQYF. The V call is TRBV7-2, the J call TRBJ2-5; D perhaps matches TRBD2 (5 bases). V lost 5 bases and J lost 1, with 14 bases in between. The CDR3 is 15 residues long. The germline CDR1 and CDR2 sequences are SGHTA and FQGNSA.

The J gene is TRBJ2-3, the V gene TRBV11-3; 8 bases match TRBD1. The CDR3 has 15 residues. Losses at the gene ends were 0 bases for V and 3 bases for J; bases not matched to a gene: 2. In germline, CDR1 is SGHNT, CDR2 YENEEA. The CDR3 nucleotides read TGTGCCAGCAGCTTAGATGGACAGGGAACAGATACGCAGTATTTT. Translating it yields CASSLDGQGTDTQYF.

This chain links TRBV5-5 with TRBJ1-4, with D perhaps matching TRBD1 (6 bases). V dropped 4 bases and J dropped 4 bases, with 14 bases sitting between them. Germline V gene sequence: CDR1 SGHKS, CDR2 YYEKEE (reference sequence). There are 15 residues in the CDR3. The chain's CDR3 is CASSHDRLRNEKLFF. CDR3 coding DNA: TGTGCCAGCAGCCACGACAGGCTACGTAATGAAAAACTGTTTTTT.

This chain links TRBV27 with TRBJ2-1; TRBD1 aligns across 12 bases. Trimming removed 6 bases from V and 6 bases from J; junction bases left unmatched: 9. Germline values: CDR1 MNHEY, CDR2 SMNVEV (reference sequence). The length of the CDR3 is 16 residues. The CDR3 protein is CASRGTGTGGRNEQFF. The DNA of the CDR3 is TGTGCCAGCAGGGGAACCGGGACAGGGGGCCGCAATGAGCAGTTCTTC.

This chain uses TRBV2 with TRBJ1-2; tentatively, D is TRBD1 (6 bases). The V end lost 6 bases, the J end lost 8 bases, and 13 bases lay between the germline ends. The CDR3 spans 12 residues. Germline loops: CDR1 SNHLY, CDR2 FYNNEI. This CDR3 is CASRDEGEGYTF. The CDR3 DNA follows: TGTGCCAGCAGAGACGAGGGGGAAGGCTACACCTTC.

This CDR3 is CASSLVSGGNQPQHF. The CDR3 region has the DNA TGTGCCAGCAGTTTAGTTTCAGGGGGCAATCAGCCCCAGCATTTT. The chain joins TRBV28 to TRBJ1-5, with D possibly being TRBD1 (6 bases). This CDR3 spans 15 amino acids. Trimming shortened V by 2 bases and J by 2 bases, and 10 bases separated the two germline ends. The germline V gene encodes CDR1 MDHEN and CDR2 SYDVKM.

This chain links TRBV5-6 with TRBJ1-1; D is ambiguous. Trimming removed 0 bases from V and 1 base from J, with 13 bases in between. From germline, CDR1 is SGHDT and CDR2 YYEEEE. CDR3 length equals 16 residues. The CDR3 sequence: CASSLGNTWANTEAFF. The CDR3, as DNA: TGTGCCAGCAGCTTGGGCAACACGTGGGCGAACACTGAAGCTTTCTTT.

The V gene is TRBV7-3, the J gene TRBJ2-3; TRBD1 is a possible D gene (6 bases). The CDR3 is made up of 13 amino acids. V shed 5 bases and J shed 6 bases, with 12 bases lying between them. Per the germline V gene, CDR1 is SGHTA and CDR2 is FQGTGA. CDR3 residues: CASSGGPPDTQYF. In DNA form, the CDR3 reads TGTGCCAGCAGCGGGGGCCCCCCCGATACGCAGTATTTT.